The entry below describes one TCR beta chain. Its matching antigen is unknown. This sample was included in a study of shared clonotypes between healthy human individuals. Study information: With ages of 18 to 49, the donors were a couple of women and a few men.

All donors qualified as healthy HIV-negative adults and had experienced no recent acute infections or vaccinations. Here immunoSEQ multiplex PCR was the method, and the copy in TCRdb shows in-frame clones only, minus some. This table holds under 1,100,000 clones, about 80% found once. Study findings and constraints: The represented genetic and exposure-history diversity was limited by the small number of donors.

Germline-derived CDR1 and CDR2 are KGHSH and LQKENI. V shed 6 bases and J shed 5 bases, with 14 bases lying between them. The CDR3 has 13 amino acids. This sequence joins TRBV18 and TRBJ2-7; D possibly corresponds to TRBD1 (6 bases). Sequenced material: memory CD4+ T cells sorted from blood. Stated subset: CD45RA-negative fraction. The sequence was collected from a man aged 18 to 35 in good health. For the CDR3, the DNA is TGTGCCAGCTCCACCCAGACAGGAAACGAGCAGTACTTC. It encodes CASSTQTGNEQYF.